This TCR beta chain comes out of a study of shared T cell receptors in the human thymus. The data were produced by immunoSEQ multiplex PCR, yet TCRdb's version contains in-frame clones alone and is incomplete. Of 65,000 to 70,000 clones in the sample, about 96% were seen once. The CDR3 runs to 15 residues. Germline trimming cut 3 bases from V and 4 bases from J; bases unmatched to any gene: 9. Germline loops: CDR1 MDHEN, CDR2 SYDVKM. The receptor was isolated from a human donor. This chain joins TRBV28 and TRBJ2-7, with 7 bases identical to TRBD2. Source material: thymocytes. The CDR3 nucleotides read TGTGCCAGCAGTTTCAGGGCTAGCGGTAAATACGAGCAGTACTTC. Translation gives CASSFRASGKYEQYF.